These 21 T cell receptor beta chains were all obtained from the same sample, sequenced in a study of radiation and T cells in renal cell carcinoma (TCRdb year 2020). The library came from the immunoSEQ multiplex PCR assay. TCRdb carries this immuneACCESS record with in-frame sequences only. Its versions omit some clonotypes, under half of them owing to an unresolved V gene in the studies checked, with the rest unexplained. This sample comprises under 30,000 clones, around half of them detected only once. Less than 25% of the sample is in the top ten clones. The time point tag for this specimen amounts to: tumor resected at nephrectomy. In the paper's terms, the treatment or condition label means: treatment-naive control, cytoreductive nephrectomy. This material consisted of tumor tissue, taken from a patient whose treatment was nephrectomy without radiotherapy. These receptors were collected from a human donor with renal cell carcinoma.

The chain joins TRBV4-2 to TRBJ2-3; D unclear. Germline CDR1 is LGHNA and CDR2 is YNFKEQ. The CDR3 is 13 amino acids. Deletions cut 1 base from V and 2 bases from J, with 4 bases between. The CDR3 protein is CASSQAVTDTQYF. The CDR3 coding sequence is TGTGCCAGCAGCCAAGCCGTCACAGATACGCAGTATTTT.

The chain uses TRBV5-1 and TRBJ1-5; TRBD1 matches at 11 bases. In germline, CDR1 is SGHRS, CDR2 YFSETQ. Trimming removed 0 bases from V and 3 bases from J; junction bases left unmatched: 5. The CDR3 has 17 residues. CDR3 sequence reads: CASSLGTGQGDNQPQHF. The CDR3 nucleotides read TGCGCCAGCAGCTTGGGGACGGGACAGGGGGACAATCAGCCCCAGCATTTT. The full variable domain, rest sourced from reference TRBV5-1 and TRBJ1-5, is KAGVTQTPRYLIKTRGQQVTLSCSPISGHRSVSWYQQTPGQGLQFLFEYFSETQRNKGNFPGRFSGRQFSNSRSEMNVSTLELGDSALYLCASSLGTGQGDNQPQHFGDGTRLSIL.

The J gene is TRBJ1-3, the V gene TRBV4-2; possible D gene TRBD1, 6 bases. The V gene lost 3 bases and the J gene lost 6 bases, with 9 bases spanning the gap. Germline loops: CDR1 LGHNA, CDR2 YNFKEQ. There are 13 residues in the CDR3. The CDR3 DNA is TGTGCCAGCAGCCAGAACAGGGAAAACACCATATATTTT. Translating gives CASSQNRENTIYF.

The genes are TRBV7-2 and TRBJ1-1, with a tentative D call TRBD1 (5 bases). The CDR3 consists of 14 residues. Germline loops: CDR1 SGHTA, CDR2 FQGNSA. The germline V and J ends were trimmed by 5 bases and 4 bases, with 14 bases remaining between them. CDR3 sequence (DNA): TGTGCCAGCAGCCCCCTCGGCGGGGGCACTGAAGCTTTCTTT. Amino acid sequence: CASSPLGGGTEAFF.

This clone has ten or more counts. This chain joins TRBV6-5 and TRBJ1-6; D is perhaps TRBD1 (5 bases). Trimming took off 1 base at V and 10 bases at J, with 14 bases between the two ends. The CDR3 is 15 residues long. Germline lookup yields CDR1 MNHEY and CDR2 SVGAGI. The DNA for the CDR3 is TGTGCCAGCAGTTACTTCTCGGGGGTGGAATCACCCCTCCACTTT. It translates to CASSYFSGVESPLHF.

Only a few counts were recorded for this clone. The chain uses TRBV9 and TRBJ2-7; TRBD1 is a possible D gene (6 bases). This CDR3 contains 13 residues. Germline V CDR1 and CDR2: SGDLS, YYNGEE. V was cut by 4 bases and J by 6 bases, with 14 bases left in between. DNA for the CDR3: TGTGCCAGCAGCCCTATCGGGACACGCGAGCAGTACTTC. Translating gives CASSPIGTREQYF.

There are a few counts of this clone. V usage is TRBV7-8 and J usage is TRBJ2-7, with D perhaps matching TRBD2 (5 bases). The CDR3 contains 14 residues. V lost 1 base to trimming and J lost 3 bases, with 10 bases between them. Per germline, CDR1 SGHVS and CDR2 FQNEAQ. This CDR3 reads CASSLVLGSYEQYF. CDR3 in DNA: TGTGCCAGCAGCTTAGTCCTAGGGAGCTACGAGCAGTACTTC.

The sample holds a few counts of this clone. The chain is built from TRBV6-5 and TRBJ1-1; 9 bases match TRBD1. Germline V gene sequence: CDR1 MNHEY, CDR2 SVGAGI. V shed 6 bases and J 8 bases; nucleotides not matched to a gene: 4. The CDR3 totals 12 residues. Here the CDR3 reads CASSAGTGEAFF. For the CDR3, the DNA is TGTGCCAGCAGCGCGGGGACAGGGGAAGCTTTCTTT.

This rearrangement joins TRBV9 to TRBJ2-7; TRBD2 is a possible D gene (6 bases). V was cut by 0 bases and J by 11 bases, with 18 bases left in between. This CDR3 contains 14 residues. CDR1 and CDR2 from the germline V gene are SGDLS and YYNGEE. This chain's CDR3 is CASSVEFPRREKYF. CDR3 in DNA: TGTGCCAGCAGCGTAGAGTTTCCCCGACGGGAGAAGTACTTC.

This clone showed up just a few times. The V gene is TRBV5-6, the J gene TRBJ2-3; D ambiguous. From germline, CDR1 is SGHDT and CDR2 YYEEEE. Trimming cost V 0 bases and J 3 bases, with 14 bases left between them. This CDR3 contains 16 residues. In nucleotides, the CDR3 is TGTGCCAGCAGCTTGGCCTCGTTGGTACAAACAGATACGCAGTATTTT. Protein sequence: CASSLASLVQTDTQYF.

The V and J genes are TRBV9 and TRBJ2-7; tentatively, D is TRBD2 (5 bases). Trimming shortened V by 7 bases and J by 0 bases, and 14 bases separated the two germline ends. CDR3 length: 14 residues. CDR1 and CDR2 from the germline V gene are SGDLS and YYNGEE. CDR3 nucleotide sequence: TGTGCCAGCGGTCCCCCGGGGAACTCCTACGAGCAGTACTTC. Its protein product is CASGPPGNSYEQYF.

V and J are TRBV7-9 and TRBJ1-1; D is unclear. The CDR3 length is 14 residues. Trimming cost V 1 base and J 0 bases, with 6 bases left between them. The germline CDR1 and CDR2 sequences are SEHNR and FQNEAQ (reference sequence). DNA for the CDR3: TGTGCCAGCAGCTTAGGACCGATGAACACTGAAGCTTTCTTT. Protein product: CASSLGPMNTEAFF. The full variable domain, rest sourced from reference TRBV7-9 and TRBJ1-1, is DTGVSQNPRHKITKRGQNVTFRCDPISEHNRLYWYRQTLGQGPEFLTYFQNEAQLEKSRLLSDRFSAERPKGSFSTLEIQRTEQGDSAMYLCASSLGPMNTEAFFGQGTRLTVV.

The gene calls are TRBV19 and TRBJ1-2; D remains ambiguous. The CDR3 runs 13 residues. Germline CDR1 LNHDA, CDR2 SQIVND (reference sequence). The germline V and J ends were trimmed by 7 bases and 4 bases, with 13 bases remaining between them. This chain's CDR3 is CASKPDVGYGYTF. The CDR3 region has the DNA TGTGCCAGTAAACCAGACGTGGGCTATGGCTACACCTTC.

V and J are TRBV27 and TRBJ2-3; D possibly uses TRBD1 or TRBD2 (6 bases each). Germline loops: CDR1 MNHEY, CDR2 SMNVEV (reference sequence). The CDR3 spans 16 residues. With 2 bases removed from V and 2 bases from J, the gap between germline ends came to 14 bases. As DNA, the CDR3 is TGTGCCAGCAGTTTAAGGCCCGCGGGACACACAGATACGCAGTATTTT. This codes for CASSLRPAGHTDTQYF.

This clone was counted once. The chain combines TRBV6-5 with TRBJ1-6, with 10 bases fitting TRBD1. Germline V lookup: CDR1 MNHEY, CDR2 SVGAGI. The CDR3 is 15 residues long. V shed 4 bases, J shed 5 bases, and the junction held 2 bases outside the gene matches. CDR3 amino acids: CASSSGQGNNSPLHF. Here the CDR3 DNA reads TGTGCCAGCAGTTCGGGACAGGGGAATAATTCACCCCTCCACTTT.

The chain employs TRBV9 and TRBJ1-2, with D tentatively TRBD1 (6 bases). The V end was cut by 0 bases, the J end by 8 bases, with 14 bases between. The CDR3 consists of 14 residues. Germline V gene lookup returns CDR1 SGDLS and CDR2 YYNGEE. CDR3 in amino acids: CASSVAAQGHGYTF. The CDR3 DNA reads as TGTGCCAGCAGCGTAGCGGCACAGGGCCACGGCTACACCTTC.

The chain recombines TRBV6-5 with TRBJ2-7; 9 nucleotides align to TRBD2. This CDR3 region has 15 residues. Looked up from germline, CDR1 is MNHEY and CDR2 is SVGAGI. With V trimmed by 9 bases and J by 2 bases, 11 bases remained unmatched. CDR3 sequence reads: CASRLGGGGAYEQYF. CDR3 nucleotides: TGTGCCAGTCGCCTCGGTGGCGGGGGGGCCTACGAGCAGTACTTC.

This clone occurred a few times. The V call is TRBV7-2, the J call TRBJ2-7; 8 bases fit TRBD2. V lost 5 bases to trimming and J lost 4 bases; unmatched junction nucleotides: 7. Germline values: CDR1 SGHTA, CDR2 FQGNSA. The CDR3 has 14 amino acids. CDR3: CASSRPGLGYEQYF. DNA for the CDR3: TGTGCCAGCAGCCGGCCGGGACTAGGTTACGAGCAGTACTTC.

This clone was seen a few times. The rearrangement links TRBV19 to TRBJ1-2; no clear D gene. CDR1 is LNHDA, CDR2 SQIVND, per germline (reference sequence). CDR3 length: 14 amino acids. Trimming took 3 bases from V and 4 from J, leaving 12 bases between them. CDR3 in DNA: TGTGCCAGTAGTATTGGGCGGAAGGGCTATGGCTACACCTTC. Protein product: CASSIGRKGYGYTF.

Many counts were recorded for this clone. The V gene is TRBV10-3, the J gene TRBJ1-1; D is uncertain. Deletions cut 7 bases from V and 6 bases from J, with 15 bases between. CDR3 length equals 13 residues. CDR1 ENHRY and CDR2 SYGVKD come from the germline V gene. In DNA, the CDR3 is TGTGCCATCAATAGTCGGAGGGAATCTGAAGCTTTCTTT. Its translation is CAINSRRESEAFF.

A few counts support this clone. In nucleotides, the CDR3 is TGTGCCAGTAGTCCCATTGGACAGGGGGACACCGGGGAGCTGTTTTTT. Encoded protein: CASSPIGQGDTGELFF. This sequence joins TRBV19 and TRBJ2-2; 10 positions match TRBD1. The germline V gene has CDR1 LNHDA and CDR2 SQIVND (reference sequence). Trimming took 5 bases from V and 3 from J; bases not matched to a gene: 6. The CDR3 is 16 amino acids.